These 9 T cell receptor beta chains were all obtained from the same sample, sequenced in a study of cytomegalovirus exposure and HLA in healthy donors. PCR used 60 Vbeta primers and 13 Jbeta primers. The protocol was immunoSEQ multiplex PCR, while the TCRdb copy is restricted to in-frame clones and leaves out a portion. The sample carries approximately 110,000 clones, 73% recorded once. The sequencing input was PBMCs. The receptors stem from a man aged 55 to 69 in good health and CMV-seropositive.

The chain recombines TRBV13 with TRBJ1-4; the match to TRBD1 covers 7 bases. The CDR3 runs to 17 residues. Germline V lookup: CDR1 PRHDT, CDR2 FYEKMQ (reference sequence). V shed 5 bases and J 4 bases; nucleotides not matched to a gene: 13. The CDR3 protein is CASSGRQGHSNNEKLFF. Here the CDR3 DNA reads TGTGCCAGCAGCGGTAGACAGGGACACTCAAATAATGAAAAACTGTTTTTT.

The chain carries TRBV6-5 and TRBJ1-6; D call uncertain. Germline values: CDR1 MNHEY, CDR2 SVGAGI. The CDR3 runs 16 residues. V lost 0 bases to trimming and J lost 0 bases, with 6 bases between them. In DNA, the CDR3 is TGTGCCAGCAGTTACTCAGAGAGCTCCTATAATTCACCCCTCCACTTT. Translating gives CASSYSESSYNSPLHF.

The J gene is TRBJ2-3, the V gene TRBV27; D is perhaps TRBD2 (5 bases). Trimming stripped 5 bases from V and 2 bases from J, with 20 bases between. The germline CDR1 and CDR2 sequences are MNHEY and SMNVEV (reference sequence). The CDR3 consists of 17 residues. CDR3 bases: TGTGCCAGCAGTCCGAGGAGGTATACAAGGTCCACAGATACGCAGTATTTT. Protein: CASSPRRYTRSTDTQYF.

Written as DNA, the CDR3 is TGTGCCAGTAACACAGCGGGCATGGGCTACACCTTC. Translating gives CASNTAGMGYTF. The V and J genes are TRBV19 and TRBJ1-2; D remains unclear. The V gene's germline CDR1 is LNHDA and CDR2 SQIVND (reference sequence). The CDR3 runs to 12 residues. Trimming took 7 bases from V and 8 from J, leaving 14 bases between them.

V gene TRBV7-9 combines with J gene TRBJ1-5, with 9 bases aligning to TRBD1. Trimming removed 5 bases from V and 10 bases from J; junction bases left unmatched: 9. The V gene's germline CDR1 is SEHNR and CDR2 FQNEAQ (reference sequence). This CDR3 has 14 residues. The CDR3 spells CASSPQDRGYPQHF. The CDR3 bases are TGTGCCAGCAGCCCCCAGGACAGGGGTTATCCCCAGCATTTT.

J is TRBJ1-6 and V is TRBV6-1; unclear D gene. The CDR3 is 15 amino acids. V was clipped by 2 bases and J by 8 bases, with 13 bases between them. Germline V lookup: CDR1 MNHNS, CDR2 SASEGT. The CDR3 sequence: CASSENPRGHSPLHF. The CDR3, as DNA: TGTGCCAGCAGTGAAAATCCGAGAGGGCATTCACCCCTCCACTTT.

This clone was seen once. This chain connects TRBV13 to TRBJ2-5, with unresolved D. Germline V gene data show CDR1 as PRHDT and CDR2 as FYEKMQ (reference sequence). Trimming cost V 4 bases and J 5 bases, with 14 bases left between them. The CDR3 totals 14 residues. Written as DNA, the CDR3 is TGTGCCAGCAGCTCTATCTCGGCTAGGGAGACCCAGTACTTC. Its protein product is CASSSISARETQYF.

This chain joins TRBV12-1 and TRBJ2-3; the table's D call, TRBD2, has no DNA check behind it. TRBV12-1 is assigned pseudogene status. The CDR3 is 15 amino acids. The CDR3 DNA sequence: TGTGCCAGCAGCAGGAAGCGGGGGGGAACAGATACGCAGTATTTT. Its translation: CASSRKRGGTDTQYF.

There are a few counts of this clone. J is TRBJ2-1 and V is TRBV10-3, with TRBD1 matching over 10 bases. Germline trimming cut 10 bases from V and 9 bases from J; bases unmatched to any gene: 12. Germline V gene data show CDR1 as ENHRY and CDR2 as SYGVKD. This CDR3 spans 14 amino acids. CDR3 coding DNA: TGTGCCACCCTCGACAGGGGGCTAAAGGGTGAGCAGTTCTTC. It translates to CATLDRGLKGEQFF.